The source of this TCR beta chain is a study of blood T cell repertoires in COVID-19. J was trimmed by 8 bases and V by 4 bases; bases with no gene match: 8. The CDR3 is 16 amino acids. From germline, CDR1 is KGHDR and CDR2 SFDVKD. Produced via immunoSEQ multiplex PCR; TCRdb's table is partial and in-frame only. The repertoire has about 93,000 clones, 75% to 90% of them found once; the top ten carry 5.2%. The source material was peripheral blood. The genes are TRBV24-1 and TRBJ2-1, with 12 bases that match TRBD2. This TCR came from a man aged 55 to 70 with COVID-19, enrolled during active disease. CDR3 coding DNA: TGTGCCACCAGTGACTCTGGACTAGCGGGAAAGCATGAGCAGTTCTTC. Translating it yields CATSDSGLAGKHEQFF.